This T cell receptor beta chain was identified during a study of blood T cell repertoires in COVID-19. The CDR3 runs to 12 residues. Trimming cost V 4 bases and J 7 bases, with 10 bases left between them. TCRdb keeps only in-frame clones here, not all; method: immunoSEQ multiplex PCR. The repertoire has about 110,000 clones, roughly 76% of them found once; the top ten carry 7.6%. Sequencing was performed on peripheral blood. The receptor comes from a woman aged 55-69 years with acute or convalescent COVID-19. This chain joins TRBV12-3 or TRBV12-4 and TRBJ1-2; the D is unclear. CDR3 bases: TGTGCCAGCAGTTCTATCCCGGGTGGCTACACCTTC. This codes for CASSSIPGGYTF.